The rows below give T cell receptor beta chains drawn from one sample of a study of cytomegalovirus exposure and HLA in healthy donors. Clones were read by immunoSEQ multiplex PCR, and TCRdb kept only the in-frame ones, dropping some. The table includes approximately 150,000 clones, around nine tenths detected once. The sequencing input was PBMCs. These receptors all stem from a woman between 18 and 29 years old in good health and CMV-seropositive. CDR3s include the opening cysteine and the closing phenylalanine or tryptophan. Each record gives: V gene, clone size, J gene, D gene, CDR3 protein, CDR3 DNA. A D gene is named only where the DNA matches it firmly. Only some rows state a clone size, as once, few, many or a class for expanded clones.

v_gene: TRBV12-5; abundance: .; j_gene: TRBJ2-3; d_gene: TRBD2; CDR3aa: CASGLVRPASGIFTDTQYF; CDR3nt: TGTGCTAGTGGTTTGGTACGACCGGCTAGCGGGATTTTTACAGATACGCAGTATTTT
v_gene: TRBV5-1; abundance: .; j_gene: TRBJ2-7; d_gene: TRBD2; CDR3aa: CASSLGGLAGNREQYF; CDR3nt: TGCGCCAGCAGCTTGGGGGGACTAGCGGGGAACCGGGAGCAGTACTTC
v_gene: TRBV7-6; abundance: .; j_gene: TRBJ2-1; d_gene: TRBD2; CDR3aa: CASSLETSGRRNEQFF; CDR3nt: TGTGCCAGCAGCTTAGAGACTAGCGGGAGGAGGAATGAGCAGTTCTTC
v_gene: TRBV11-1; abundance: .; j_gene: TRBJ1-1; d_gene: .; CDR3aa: CASSLHGRGTEAFF; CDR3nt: TGTGCCAGCAGCTTACACGGCCGGGGCACTGAAGCTTTCTTT
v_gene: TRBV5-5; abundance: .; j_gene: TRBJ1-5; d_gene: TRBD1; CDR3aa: CASSPGTGGLNQPQHF; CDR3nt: TGTGCCAGCAGCCCGGGGACAGGGGGCCTTAATCAGCCCCAGCATTTT
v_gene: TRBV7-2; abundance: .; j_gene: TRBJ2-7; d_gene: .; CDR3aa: CASSLAVEQYF; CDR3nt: TGTGCCAGCAGCTTAGCCGTAGAGCAGTACTTC
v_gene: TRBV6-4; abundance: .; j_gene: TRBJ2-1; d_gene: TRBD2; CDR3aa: CASSEQGGFEQFF; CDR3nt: TGTGCCAGCAGTGAGCAGGGAGGGTTTGAGCAGTTCTTC
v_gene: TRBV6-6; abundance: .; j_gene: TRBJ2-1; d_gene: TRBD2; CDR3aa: CASSQAGGPYNEQFF; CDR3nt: TGTGCCAGCAGCCAAGCGGGAGGGCCCTACAATGAGCAGTTCTTC
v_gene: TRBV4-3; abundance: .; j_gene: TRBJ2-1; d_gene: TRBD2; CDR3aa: CASRPARAGGPVEQFF; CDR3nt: TGCGCCAGCAGACCGGCTAGAGCGGGAGGGCCTGTTGAGCAGTTCTTC
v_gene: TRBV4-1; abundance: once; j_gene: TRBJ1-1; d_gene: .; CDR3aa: CASSQAPGTEAFF; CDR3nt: TGCGCCAGCAGCCAAGCCCCCGGCACTGAAGCTTTCTTT
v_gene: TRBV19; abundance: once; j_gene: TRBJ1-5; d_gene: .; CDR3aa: CASSIDRGYNQPQHF; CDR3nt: TGTGCCAGTAGTATAGATCGGGGATACAATCAGCCCCAGCATTTT
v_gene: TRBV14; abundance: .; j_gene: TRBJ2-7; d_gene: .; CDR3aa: CASSQDPTPPSSYEQYF; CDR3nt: TGTGCCAGCAGCCAAGATCCCACCCCGCCCAGCTCCTACGAGCAGTACTTC
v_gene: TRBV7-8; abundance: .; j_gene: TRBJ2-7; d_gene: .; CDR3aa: CASSLGPSSAYEQYF; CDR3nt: TGTGCCAGCAGCTTAGGTCCTAGCAGCGCCTACGAGCAGTACTTC
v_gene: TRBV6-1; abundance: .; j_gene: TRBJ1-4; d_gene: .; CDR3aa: CASSEPTTPHEKLFF; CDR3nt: TGTGCCAGCAGTGAACCGACAACCCCCCATGAAAAACTGTTTTTT
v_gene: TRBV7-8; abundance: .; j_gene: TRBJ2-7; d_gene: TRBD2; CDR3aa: CASSLALAVTYEQYF; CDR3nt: TGTGCCAGCAGCTTAGCCCTAGCGGTAACCTACGAGCAGTACTTC
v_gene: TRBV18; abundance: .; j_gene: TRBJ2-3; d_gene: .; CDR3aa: CASSSSTTDTQYF; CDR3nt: TGTGCCAGCTCAAGTTCTACCACAGATACGCAGTATTTT
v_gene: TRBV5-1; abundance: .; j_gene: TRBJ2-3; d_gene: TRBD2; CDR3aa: CASSFRKEELAGARDTQYF; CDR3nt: TGCGCCAGCAGCTTCCGGAAAGAAGAACTAGCGGGAGCGCGGGATACGCAGTATTTT
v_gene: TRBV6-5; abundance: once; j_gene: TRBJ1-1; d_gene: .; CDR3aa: CASSPRPGLRAFF; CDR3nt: TGTGCCAGCAGCCCCCGGCCAGGGTTGAGAGCTTTCTTT
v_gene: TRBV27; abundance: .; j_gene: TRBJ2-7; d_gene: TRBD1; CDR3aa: CASSIQDRGTYEQYF; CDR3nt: TGTGCCAGCAGTATACAGGACAGGGGGACTTACGAGCAGTACTTC
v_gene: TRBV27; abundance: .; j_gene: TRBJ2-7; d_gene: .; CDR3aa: CASRSAGGKAEQYF; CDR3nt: TGTGCCAGCAGGTCCGCGGGCGGGAAGGCGGAGCAGTACTTC
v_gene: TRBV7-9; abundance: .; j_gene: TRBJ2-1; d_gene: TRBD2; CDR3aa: CASSSLGGREQFF; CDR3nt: TGTGCCAGCAGCTCCCTTGGCGGGAGGGAGCAGTTCTTC
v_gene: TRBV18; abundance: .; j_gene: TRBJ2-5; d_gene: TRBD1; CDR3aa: CASSPDRAKETQYF; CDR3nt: TGTGCCAGCTCACCGGACAGGGCGAAAGAGACCCAGTACTTC
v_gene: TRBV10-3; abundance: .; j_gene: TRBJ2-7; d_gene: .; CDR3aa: CAISESPGAEGQYF; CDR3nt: TGTGCCATCAGTGAGTCGCCAGGGGCAGAGGGGCAGTACTTC
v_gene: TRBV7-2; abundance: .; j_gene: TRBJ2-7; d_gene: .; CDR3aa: CASSLERDYEQYF; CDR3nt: TGTGCCAGCAGCTTAGAGAGAGACTACGAGCAGTACTTC
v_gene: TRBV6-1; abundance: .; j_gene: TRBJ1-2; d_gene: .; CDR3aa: CASSENYIANYGYTF; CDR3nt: TGTGCCAGCAGTGAAAACTACATCGCTAACTATGGCTACACCTTC
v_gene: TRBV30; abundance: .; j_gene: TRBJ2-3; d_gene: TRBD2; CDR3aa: CAWSAAGAGDTQYF; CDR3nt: TGTGCCTGGAGCGCAGCGGGAGCAGGGGATACGCAGTATTTT
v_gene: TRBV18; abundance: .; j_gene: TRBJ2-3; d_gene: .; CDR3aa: CASSSGGTSADTQYF; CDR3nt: TGTGCCAGCTCATCCGGGGGAACCTCCGCAGATACGCAGTATTTT
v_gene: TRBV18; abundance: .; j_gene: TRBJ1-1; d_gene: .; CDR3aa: CASSLITPGKNTEAFF; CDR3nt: TGTGCCAGCTCACTCATCACCCCGGGAAAGAACACTGAAGCTTTCTTT
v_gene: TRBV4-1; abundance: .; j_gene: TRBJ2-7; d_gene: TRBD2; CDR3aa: CASRGRGLAGQYEQYF; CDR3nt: TGCGCCAGCAGGGGGAGGGGGCTAGCGGGGCAATACGAGCAGTACTTC
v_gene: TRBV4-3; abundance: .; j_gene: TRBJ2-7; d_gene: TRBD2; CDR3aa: CASSQVIAGVGEQYF; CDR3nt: TGCGCCAGCAGCCAAGTGATAGCGGGAGTGGGTGAGCAGTACTTC
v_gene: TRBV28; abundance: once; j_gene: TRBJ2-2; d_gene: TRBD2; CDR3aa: CASAARGRGVKNTGELFF; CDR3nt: TGTGCCAGCGCAGCCCGCGGGAGAGGGGTAAAGAACACCGGGGAGCTGTTTTTT
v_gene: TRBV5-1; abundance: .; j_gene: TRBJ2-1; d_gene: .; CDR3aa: CASSLDIINEQFF; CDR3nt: TGCGCCAGCAGCCTGGACATTATAAATGAGCAGTTCTTC
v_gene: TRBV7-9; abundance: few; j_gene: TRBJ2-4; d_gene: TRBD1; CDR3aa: CASSLGVLGQGGGGQYF; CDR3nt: TGTGCCAGCAGCTTAGGAGTTTTGGGACAGGGGGGAGGAGGCCAGTACTTC